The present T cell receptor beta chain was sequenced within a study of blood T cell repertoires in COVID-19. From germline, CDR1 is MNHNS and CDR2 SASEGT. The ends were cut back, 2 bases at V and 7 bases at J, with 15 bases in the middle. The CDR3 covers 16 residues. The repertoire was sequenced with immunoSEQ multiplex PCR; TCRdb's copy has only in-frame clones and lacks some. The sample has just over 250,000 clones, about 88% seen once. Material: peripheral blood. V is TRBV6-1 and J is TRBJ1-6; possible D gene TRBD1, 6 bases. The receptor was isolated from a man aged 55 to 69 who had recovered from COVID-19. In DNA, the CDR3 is TGTGCCAGCAGTGAATGGGGGGGCGCCGTAAATTCACCCCTCCACTTT. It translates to CASSEWGGAVNSPLHF.